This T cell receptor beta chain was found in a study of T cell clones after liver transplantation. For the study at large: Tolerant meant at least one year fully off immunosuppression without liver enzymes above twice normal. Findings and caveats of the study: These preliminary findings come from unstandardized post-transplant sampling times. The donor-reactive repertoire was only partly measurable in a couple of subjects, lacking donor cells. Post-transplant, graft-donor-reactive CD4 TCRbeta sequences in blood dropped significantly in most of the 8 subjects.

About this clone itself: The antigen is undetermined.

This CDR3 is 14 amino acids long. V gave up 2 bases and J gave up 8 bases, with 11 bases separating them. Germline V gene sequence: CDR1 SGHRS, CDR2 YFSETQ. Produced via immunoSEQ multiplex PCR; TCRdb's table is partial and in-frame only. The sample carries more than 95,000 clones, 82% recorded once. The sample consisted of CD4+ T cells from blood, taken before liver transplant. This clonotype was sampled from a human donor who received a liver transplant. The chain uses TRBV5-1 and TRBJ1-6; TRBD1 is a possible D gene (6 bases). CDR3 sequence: CASSFGQYDSPLHF. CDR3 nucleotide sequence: TGCGCCAGCAGCTTCGGACAGTATGATTCACCCCTCCACTTT.